This T cell receptor (beta chain) was found in a study of control samples from healthy donors and cancer patients. V was pared by 6 bases and J by 9 bases, with 21 bases between. From germline, CDR1 is MNHEY and CDR2 SMNVEV (reference sequence). CDR3 size: 16 residues. Sequenced by immunoSEQ multiplex PCR; TCRdb stores in-frame clones only, minus some. The sample shows fewer than 200,000 clones, approximately 94% of them seen only once. The sequenced sample was blood. The V gene is TRBV27, the J gene TRBJ1-6; D not certain. The receptor comes from a young man in good health. DNA of the CDR3: TGTGCCAGCAGAAGGGCGGGCTCTGTCTACGGTTCACCCCTCCACTTT. This codes for CASRRAGSVYGSPLHF.